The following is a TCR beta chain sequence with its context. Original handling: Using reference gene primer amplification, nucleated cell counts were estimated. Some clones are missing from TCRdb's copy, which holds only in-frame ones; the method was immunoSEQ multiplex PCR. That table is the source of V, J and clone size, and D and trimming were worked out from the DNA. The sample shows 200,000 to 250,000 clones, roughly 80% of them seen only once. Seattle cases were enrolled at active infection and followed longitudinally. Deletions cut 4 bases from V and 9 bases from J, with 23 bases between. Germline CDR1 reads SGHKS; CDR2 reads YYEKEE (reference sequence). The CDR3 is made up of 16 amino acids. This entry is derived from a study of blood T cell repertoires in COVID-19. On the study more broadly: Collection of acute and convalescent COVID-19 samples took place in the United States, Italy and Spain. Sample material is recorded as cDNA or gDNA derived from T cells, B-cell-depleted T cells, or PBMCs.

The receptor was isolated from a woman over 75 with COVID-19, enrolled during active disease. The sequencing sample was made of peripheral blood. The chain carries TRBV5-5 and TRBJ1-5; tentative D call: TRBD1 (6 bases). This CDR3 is CASSPHLGTTFSPQHF. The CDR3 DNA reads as TGTGCCAGCAGCCCCCACCTAGGGACAACCTTCTCGCCCCAGCATTTT.